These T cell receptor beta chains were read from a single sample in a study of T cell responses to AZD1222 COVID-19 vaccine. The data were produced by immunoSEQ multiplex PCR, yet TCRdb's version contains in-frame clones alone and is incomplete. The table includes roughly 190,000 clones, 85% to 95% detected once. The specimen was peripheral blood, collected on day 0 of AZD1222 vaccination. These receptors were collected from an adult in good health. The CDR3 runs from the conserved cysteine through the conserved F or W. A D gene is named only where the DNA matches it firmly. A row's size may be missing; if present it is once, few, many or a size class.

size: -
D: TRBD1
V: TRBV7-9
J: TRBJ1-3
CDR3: CASSSPGQNSGNTIYF
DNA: TGTGCCAGCAGCTCACCGGGACAGAACTCTGGAAACACCATATATTTT

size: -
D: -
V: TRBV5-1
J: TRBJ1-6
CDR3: CASRSSYNSPLHF
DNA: TGCGCCAGCAGGAGCTCCTATAATTCACCCCTCCACTTT

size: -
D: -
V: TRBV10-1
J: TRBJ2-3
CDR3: CASSDGGSGTDTQYF
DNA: TGCGCCAGCAGTGATGGAGGGAGTGGCACAGATACGCAGTATTTT

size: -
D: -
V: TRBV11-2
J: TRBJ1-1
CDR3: CASSLDWGEAFF
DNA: TGTGCCAGCAGCTTAGATTGGGGGGAAGCTTTCTTT

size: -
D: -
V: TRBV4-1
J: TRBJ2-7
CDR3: CASSRERSLRAVDEQYF
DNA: TGCGCCAGCAGCCGGGAAAGGTCGCTCCGGGCAGTAGACGAGCAGTACTTC

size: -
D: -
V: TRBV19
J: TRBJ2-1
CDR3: CASSISAGNYNEQFF
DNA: TGTGCCAGTAGTATCTCGGCGGGAAATTACAATGAGCAGTTCTTC

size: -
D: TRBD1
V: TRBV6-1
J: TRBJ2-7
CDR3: CASSELGGTGPYEQYF
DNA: TGTGCCAGCAGTGAATTAGGGGGGACAGGGCCCTACGAGCAGTACTTC

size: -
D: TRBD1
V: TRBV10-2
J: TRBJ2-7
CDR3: CASSESGQGSGEQYF
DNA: TGCGCCAGCAGTGAGTCGGGACAGGGATCGGGTGAGCAGTACTTC

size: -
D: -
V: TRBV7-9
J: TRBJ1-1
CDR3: CASSLQGQAEAFF
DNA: TGTGCCAGCAGCTTACAAGGGCAGGCTGAAGCTTTCTTT

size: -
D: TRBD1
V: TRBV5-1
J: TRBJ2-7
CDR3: CASSSGQGSTNEQYF
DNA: TGCGCCAGCAGCTCCGGACAGGGGTCGACGAATGAGCAGTACTTC

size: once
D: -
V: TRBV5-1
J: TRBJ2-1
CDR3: CASRLSEGEQFF
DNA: TGCGCCAGCAGGTTATCCGAGGGGGAGCAGTTCTTC

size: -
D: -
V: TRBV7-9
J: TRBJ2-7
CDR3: CASSILEDAGEQYF
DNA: TGTGCCAGCAGCATACTCGAAGACGCCGGCGAGCAGTACTTC

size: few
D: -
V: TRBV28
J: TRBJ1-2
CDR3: CASSWGAVSGGYTF
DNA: TGTGCCAGCAGTTGGGGTGCCGTGAGTGGGGGCTACACCTTC

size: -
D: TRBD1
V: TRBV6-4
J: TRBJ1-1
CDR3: CASRLGQGVGTEAFF
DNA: TGTGCCAGCAGGCTGGGACAGGGGGTTGGGACTGAAGCTTTCTTT

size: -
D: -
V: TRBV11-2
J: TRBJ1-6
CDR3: CASSSMDSSYNSPLHF
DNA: TGTGCCAGCAGCTCGATGGACAGCTCCTATAATTCACCCCTCCACTTT

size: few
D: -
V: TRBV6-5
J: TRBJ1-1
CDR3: CASRSEINTEAFF
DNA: TGTGCCTCCAGGTCGGAGATAAACACTGAAGCTTTCTTT

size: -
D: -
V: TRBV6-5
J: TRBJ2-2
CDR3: CASRWTRNTGELFF
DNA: TGTGCCAGCAGATGGACCCGTAACACCGGGGAGCTGTTTTTT

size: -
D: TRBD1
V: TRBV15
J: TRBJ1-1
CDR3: CATSRSFGQGQAFF
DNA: TGTGCCACCAGCAGATCATTTGGACAGGGACAAGCTTTCTTT

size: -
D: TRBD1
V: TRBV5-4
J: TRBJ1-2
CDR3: CASSYGTERYGYTF
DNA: TGTGCCAGCAGCTATGGGACAGAGCGCTATGGCTACACCTTC

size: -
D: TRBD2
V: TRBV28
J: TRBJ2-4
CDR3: CASSLSPLAGGLGNIQYF
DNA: TGTGCCAGCAGTTTATCTCCTCTAGCGGGGGGCCTGGGAAACATTCAGTACTTC

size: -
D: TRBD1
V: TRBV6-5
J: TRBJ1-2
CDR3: CASSETGINYGYTF
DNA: TGTGCCAGCAGCGAGACAGGGATCAACTATGGCTACACCTTC

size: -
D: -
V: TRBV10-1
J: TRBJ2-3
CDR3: CASGSSSTDTQYF
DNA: TGCGCCAGCGGGAGTTCTAGCACAGATACGCAGTATTTT

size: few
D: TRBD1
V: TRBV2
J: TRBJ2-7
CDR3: CASSLGQGEQYF
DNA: TGTGCCAGCAGTCTGGGACAGGGGGAGCAGTACTTC

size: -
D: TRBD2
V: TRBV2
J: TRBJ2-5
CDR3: CASSGTSGGQGETQYF
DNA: TGTGCCAGCAGTGGAACTAGCGGGGGGCAGGGGGAGACCCAGTACTTC

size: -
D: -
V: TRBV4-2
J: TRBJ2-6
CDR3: CASSLTSSGAGANVLTF
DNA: TGTGCCAGCAGTCTAACCTCTTCAGGAGCTGGGGCCAACGTCCTGACTTTC

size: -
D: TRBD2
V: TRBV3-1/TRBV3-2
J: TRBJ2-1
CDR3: CASSPMSGTSGYNEQFF
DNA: TGTGCCAGCAGCCCAATGTCCGGGACTAGCGGATACAATGAGCAGTTCTTC

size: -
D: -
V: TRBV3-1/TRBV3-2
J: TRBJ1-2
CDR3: CASSQDSKGPYGYTF
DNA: TGTGCCAGCAGCCAAGATAGTAAGGGTCCCTATGGCTACACCTTC

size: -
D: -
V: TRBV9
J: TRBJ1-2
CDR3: CASSVGGSGGYTF
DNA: TGTGCCAGCAGCGTAGGAGGCTCGGGGGGCTACACCTTC

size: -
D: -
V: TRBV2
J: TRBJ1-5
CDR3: CASQIGQVNQPQHF
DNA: TGTGCCAGCCAAATCGGACAAGTTAATCAGCCCCAGCATTTT

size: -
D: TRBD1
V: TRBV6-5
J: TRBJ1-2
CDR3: CATVKRDRRSYGYTF
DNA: TGTGCCACCGTAAAAAGGGACAGACGGAGCTATGGCTACACCTTC

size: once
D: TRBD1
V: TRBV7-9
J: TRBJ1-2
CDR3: CAGGDREYGYTF
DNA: TGTGCCGGAGGGGACAGGGAATATGGCTACACCTTC

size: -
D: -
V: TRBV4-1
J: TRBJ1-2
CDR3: CASSLHTDSGSNYGYTF
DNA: TGCGCCAGCAGCTTACACACCGACTCGGGGTCCAACTATGGCTACACCTTC

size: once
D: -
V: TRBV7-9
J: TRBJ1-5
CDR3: CASSPLNQPQHF
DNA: TGTGCCAGCAGCCCTCTTAATCAGCCCCAGCATTTT

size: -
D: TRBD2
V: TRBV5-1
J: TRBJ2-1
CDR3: CASSSLGAGGSYNEQFF
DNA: TGCGCCAGCAGCTCCCTGGGGGCGGGAGGCTCCTACAATGAGCAGTTCTTC

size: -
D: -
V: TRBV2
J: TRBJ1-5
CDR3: CASRGNLNQPQHF
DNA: TGTGCCAGCAGAGGAAACCTCAATCAGCCCCAGCATTTT

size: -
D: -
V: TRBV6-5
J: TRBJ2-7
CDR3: CASSSLDSGEQYF
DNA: TGTGCCAGCAGTTCCCTGGACAGTGGCGAGCAGTACTTC

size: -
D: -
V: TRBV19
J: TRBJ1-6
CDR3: CASSIDREGDSPLHF
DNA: TGTGCCAGTAGTATAGATCGAGAGGGAGATTCACCCCTCCACTTT

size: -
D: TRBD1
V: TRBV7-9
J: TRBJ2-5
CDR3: CASSQGQGAETQYF
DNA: TGTGCCAGCAGCCAGGGACAGGGGGCGGAGACCCAGTACTTC

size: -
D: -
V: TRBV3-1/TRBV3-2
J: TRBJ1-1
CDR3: CASSQGRTQAFF
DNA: TGTGCCAGCAGCCAAGGCCGTACCCAAGCTTTCTTT

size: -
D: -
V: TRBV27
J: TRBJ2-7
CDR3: CASSLGNRAFVYEQYF
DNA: TGTGCCAGCAGTTTAGGGAACAGGGCGTTTGTCTACGAGCAGTACTTC

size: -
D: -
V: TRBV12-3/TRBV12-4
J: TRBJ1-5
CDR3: CASSLNPWEPQHF
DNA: TGTGCCAGCAGTTTAAACCCCTGGGAGCCCCAGCATTTT

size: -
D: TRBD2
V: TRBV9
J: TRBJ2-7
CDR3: CASSVGGGARREQYF
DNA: TGTGCCAGCAGCGTCGGCGGGGGGGCTCGGAGAGAGCAGTACTTC

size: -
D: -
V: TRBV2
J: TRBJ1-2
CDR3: CAPAPPDTRTGYTF
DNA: TGTGCCCCAGCCCCGCCGGACACTAGAACTGGCTACACCTTC

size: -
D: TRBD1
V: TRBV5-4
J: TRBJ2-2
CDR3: CASSLRRTGTAGELFF
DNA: TGTGCCAGCAGCTTGAGGCGGACAGGAACCGCCGGGGAGCTGTTTTTT

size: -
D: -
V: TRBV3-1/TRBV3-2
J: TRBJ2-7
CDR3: CASSLRTLGIGEQYF
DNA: TGTGCCAGCAGCCTCCGAACCCTTGGGATAGGCGAGCAGTACTTC